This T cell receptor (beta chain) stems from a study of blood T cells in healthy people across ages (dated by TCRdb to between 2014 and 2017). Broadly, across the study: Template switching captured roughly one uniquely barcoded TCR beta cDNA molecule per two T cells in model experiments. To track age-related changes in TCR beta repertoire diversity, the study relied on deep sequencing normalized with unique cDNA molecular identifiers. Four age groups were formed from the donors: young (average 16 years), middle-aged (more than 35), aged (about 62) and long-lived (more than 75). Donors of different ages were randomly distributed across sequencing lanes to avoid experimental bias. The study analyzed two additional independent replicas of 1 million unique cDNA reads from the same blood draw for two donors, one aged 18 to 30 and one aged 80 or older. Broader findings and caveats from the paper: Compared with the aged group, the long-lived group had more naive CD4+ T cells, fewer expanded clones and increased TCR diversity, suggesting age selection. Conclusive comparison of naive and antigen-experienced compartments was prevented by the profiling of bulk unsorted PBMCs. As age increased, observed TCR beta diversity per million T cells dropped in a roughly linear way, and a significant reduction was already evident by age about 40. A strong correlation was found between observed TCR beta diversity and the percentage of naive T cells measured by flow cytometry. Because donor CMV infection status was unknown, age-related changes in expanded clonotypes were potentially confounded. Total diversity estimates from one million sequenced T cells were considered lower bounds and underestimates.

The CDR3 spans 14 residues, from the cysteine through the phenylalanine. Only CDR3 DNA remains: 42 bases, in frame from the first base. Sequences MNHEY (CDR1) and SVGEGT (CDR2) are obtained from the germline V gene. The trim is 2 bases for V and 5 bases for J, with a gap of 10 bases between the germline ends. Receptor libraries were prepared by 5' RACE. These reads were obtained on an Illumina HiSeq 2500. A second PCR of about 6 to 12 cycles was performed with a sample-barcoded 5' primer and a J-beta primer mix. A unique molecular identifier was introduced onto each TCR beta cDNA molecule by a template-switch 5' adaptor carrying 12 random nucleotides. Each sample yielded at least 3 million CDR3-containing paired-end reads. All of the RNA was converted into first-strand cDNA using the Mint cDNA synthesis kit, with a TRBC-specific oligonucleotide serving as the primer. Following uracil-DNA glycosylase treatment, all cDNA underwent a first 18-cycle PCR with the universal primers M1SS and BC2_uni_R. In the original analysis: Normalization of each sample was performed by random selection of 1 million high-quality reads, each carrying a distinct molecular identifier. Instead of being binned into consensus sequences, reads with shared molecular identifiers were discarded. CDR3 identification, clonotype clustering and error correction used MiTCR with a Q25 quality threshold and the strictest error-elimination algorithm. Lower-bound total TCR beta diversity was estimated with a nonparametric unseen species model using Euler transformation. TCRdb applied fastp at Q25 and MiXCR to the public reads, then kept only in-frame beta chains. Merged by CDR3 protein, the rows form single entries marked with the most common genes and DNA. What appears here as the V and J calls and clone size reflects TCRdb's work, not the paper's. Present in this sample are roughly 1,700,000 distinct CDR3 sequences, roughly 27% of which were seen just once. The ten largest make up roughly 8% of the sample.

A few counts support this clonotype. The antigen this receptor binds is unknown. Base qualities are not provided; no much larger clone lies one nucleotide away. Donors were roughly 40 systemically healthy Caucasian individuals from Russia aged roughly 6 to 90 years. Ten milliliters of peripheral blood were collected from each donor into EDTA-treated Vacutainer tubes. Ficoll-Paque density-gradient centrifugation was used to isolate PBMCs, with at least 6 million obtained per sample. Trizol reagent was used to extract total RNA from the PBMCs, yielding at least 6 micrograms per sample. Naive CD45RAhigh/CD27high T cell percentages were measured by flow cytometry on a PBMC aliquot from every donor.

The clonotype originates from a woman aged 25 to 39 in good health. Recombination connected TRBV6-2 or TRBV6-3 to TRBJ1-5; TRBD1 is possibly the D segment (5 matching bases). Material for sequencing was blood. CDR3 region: CASSYMGGYQPQHF. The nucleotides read TGTGCCAGCAGTTACATGGGGGGGTATCAGCCCCAGCATTTT.